The entry below describes one T cell receptor beta chain. Its antigen has not been determined. Base qualities are missing; no much larger clone stands one base away. TCR CDR3 regions were amplified from genomic DNA by multiplex PCR using the deep immunoSEQ assay. Genomic DNA extracted from each cell subset was distributed evenly over all wells of several immunoSEQ 96-well plates, and each plate served as one replicate. For sorted subsets, each replicate PCR was loaded with around 200 ng genomic DNA, equivalent to 30,000 or so T cell genomes. Purified libraries were quantified with a Qubit 3.0 fluorometer, sized on a Bioanalyzer 2100, and re-quantified with the KAPA Library Quantification kit. Every immunoSEQ 96-well plate was sequenced on a dedicated single-read 150-cycle Illumina NextSeq 550 flow cell. The paper's processing steps were these. The immunoSEQ output contained only junctional sequences without quality scores, so filtering could not match that applied to full-length reads. To assign V/J genes and CDR3, sequences were annotated against IMGT germline references using PyIR, a Python wrapper for IgBLAST v1.9. Reads were removed for weak V/J assignments (E-value above 1e-6), missing CDR3, stop codons, out-of-frame junctions, or ambiguous translated residues. A V3J clonotype was defined by an identical inferred V gene, J gene, and CDR3 amino acid sequence. Percentage overlap between repertoires was computed as shared unique clonotypes divided by the size of the smaller repertoire. Repertoire richness was assessed with RTK rarefaction, the Chao1 estimator, and Recon v2.1 estimates of unobserved clonotypes. OLGA was used to compute generation probabilities for all TCRbeta clonotypes that the gDNA method yielded from a few donors. TCRdb limited this immuneACCESS table to in-frame rearrangements with V and J called. A share of clones is missing; checked studies link under half to unresolved V genes, and the rest is unexplained. V, J and clone size are taken as reported in that table, and D and trimming were inferred from the DNA itself. The sample data list roughly 2 million clones, and roughly 96% of these were observed just once. The ten biggest clones cover 0.13% of the sample.

The donors were healthy, HIV-negative adults with no recently reported acute infections or vaccinations. Every donor was a Caucasian adult living in Nashville, Tennessee, USA. Magnetic negative selection was used to enrich CD4+ T cells, after which naive cells were positively selected on CD45RA and the negative fraction became the memory subset. Blood was collected by leukapheresis, and PBMCs were isolated by Ficoll-Histopaque density gradient centrifugation and then cryopreserved in liquid nitrogen vapor phase. Purity and quantity of every magnetically sorted T cell population were checked by analytical flow cytometry. Genomic DNA was isolated from every sorted fraction and measured by UV absorbance on a Nanodrop 2000c. This sample stems from a study of shared clonotypes between healthy human individuals (dated by TCRdb to the early 2020s). In the study overall: The cohort comprised a couple of women and a few men aged 18 to 49 years. Leukapheresis yielded between about 0.8 and 9.5 billion PBMCs per donor. For each donor, three plates each were used for CD4 naive and CD4 memory, two plates were used for CD8 naive, and one plate was used for CD8 memory. To estimate repertoire size and how much clonotypes are shared between individuals, the study performed deep sequencing of blood TCR repertoires from five healthy adults. Different laboratories and diverse techniques were used to prepare libraries and sequence TCR repertoires, to increase sequencing depth and limit assay-specific biases.

General findings and caveats noted by the study authors: About 4.5% of naive CD4, more than 3% of naive CD8, approximately 2% of memory CD4, and around 0.42% of memory CD8 clonotypes were shared across four donors. Incomplete sequencing was indicated by rarefaction of sorted-subset datasets, despite the large sequencing depth. Sampling was limited to blood, and TCR repertoires in tissue likely differ from TCR repertoires in blood. Naive subsets generally had larger estimated clonotype richness than memory subsets. Compared with non-shared clonotypes, clonotypes shared by all four sorted-subset donors had higher generation probabilities. Pairwise subsampling indicated that sequencing depth was expected to affect the degree of clonotype sharing among donors. The small number of donors limited the genetic and exposure-history diversity represented.

The receptor was isolated from a man aged 18 to 29 in good health. Sequenced material: naive CD4+ T cells sorted from blood. Read against the paper, the sample's cell subset or site label means: CD45RA+ positively selected.

In nucleotide form, the sequence is TGCGCCAGCAGCCAAGGGGGCCAGGGGCTCCTCTATGGCTACACCTTC. This gives the protein CASSQGGQGLLYGYTF. The chain joins TRBV4-1 to TRBJ1-2; matching of 6 bases hints at TRBD1 as the D gene. From its cysteine to its phenylalanine, the CDR3 spans 16 amino acids. The read is trimmed to its CDR3 DNA, 48 bases read in frame from base 1. V lost 1 base and J lost 4 bases; the stretch between them is 16 bases long. The germline V gene yields MGHRA for CDR1 and YSYEKL for CDR2.